The next 17 T cell receptor beta chains were all read from a single sample in a study of long-term antiretroviral therapy in people with HIV (dated by TCRdb to between 2021 and 2023). The immunoSEQ hsTCRB v3.0 assay was used at survey level resolution to sequence the TRB variable region. TCRdb stores this immuneACCESS table with in-frame sequences only. Part of the clones is absent; in the studies checked, under half of the shortfall reflects unresolved V genes, and no reason is known for the rest. Present in this sample are about 37,000 clones, under 85% of which were seen just once. The ten largest clones represent about 5.9% of the sample. Sequences were derived from unsorted PBMCs, sampled 1 year after starting antiretroviral therapy. These TCRs come from a man in his late teens or twenties with HIV.

In its sample, this clone was seen once. The rearrangement joins TRBV28 to TRBJ2-7; D assignment may be TRBD1 or TRBD2 (5 bases each). The germline gives CDR1 MDHEN, CDR2 SYDVKM. This CDR3 is built from 11 residues. V was shortened by 9 bases and J by 5 bases, with 11 bases between the two germline ends. Here the CDR3 DNA reads TGTGCCAGTGGGGACGCAAACGAGCAGTACTTC. It translates to CASGDANEQYF. The complete variable domain, with remaining parts taken from reference TRBV28 and TRBJ2-7, reads DVKVTQSSRYLVKRTGEKVFLECVQDMDHENMFWYRQDPGLGLRLIYFSYDVKMKEKGDIPEGYSVSREKKERFSLILESASTNQTSMYLCASGDANEQYFGPGTRLTVT.

The chain couples TRBV19 to TRBJ1-1; D not resolved. CDR1 LNHDA and CDR2 SQIVND come from the germline V gene (reference sequence). The CDR3 extends over 14 amino acids. The ends were cut back, 3 bases at V and 3 bases at J, with 11 bases in the middle. CDR3 residues: CASSIGGSDTEAFF. CDR3 nucleotide sequence: TGTGCCAGTAGTATTGGCGGGTCAGACACTGAAGCTTTCTTT.

V and J are TRBV2 and TRBJ2-2; tentatively, D is TRBD2 (5 bases). The CDR3 length is 16 residues. The germline CDR1 and CDR2 sequences are SNHLY and FYNNEI. The V end was cut by 6 bases, the J end by 0 bases, with 14 bases between. The CDR3 bases are TGTGCCAGCAGGGAAAGAGGGCAGGCGAACACCGGGGAGCTGTTTTTT. This translates into CASRERGQANTGELFF.

This chain connects TRBV6-5 to TRBJ1-3; D gene unclear. The germline V gene has CDR1 MNHEY and CDR2 SVGAGI. Deletions cut 0 bases from V and 4 bases from J, with 4 bases between. The CDR3 is 13 amino acids. CDR3 loop: CASSYSKGNTIYF. DNA for the CDR3: TGTGCCAGCAGTTACTCGAAAGGAAACACCATATATTTT.

The V and J genes are TRBV10-1 and TRBJ2-7, with 7 bases aligning to TRBD1. Germline CDR1 and CDR2: WNHNN and SYGVQD (reference sequence). J lost 6 bases, V lost 5 bases, and 7 bases had no gene match. CDR3 size: 13 residues. The CDR3 sequence is CASSKSTGVEQYF. Here the CDR3 DNA reads TGCGCCAGCAGTAAAAGCACAGGGGTCGAGCAGTACTTC.

This sequence joins TRBV10-1 and TRBJ1-2; 7 nucleotides align to TRBD1. The V segment lost 3 bases and the J segment 4 bases; nucleotides outside the gene matches: 11. This CDR3 spans 16 amino acids. Per the germline V gene, CDR1 is WNHNN and CDR2 is SYGVQD (reference sequence). For the CDR3, the DNA is TGCGCCAGCAGTGAAACAGGGGACCATCCCCTCTATGGCTACACCTTC. It specifies CASSETGDHPLYGYTF.

The V and J genes are TRBV27 and TRBJ2-1; TRBD2 aligns across 14 bases. V lost 5 bases to trimming and J lost 5 bases; unmatched junction nucleotides: 8. CDR3 length equals 17 residues. CDR1 is MNHEY, CDR2 SMNVEV, per germline (reference sequence). The DNA of the CDR3 is TGTGCCAGCAGTCCCCGACTAGCGGGAGGGATAAACAATGAGCAGTTCTTC. This sequence encodes CASSPRLAGGINNEQFF.

The chain joins TRBV18 to TRBJ1-2; D might be TRBD1 (6 bases). V was trimmed by 3 bases and J by 0 bases, leaving 14 bases between them. The length of the CDR3 is 16 residues. Germline-derived CDR1 and CDR2 are KGHSH and LQKENI. CDR3 residues: CASSPNDRTPNYGYTF. CDR3 DNA sequence: TGTGCCAGCTCACCCAATGACAGGACCCCTAACTATGGCTACACCTTC.

The chain is built from TRBV7-9 and TRBJ2-1; a possible D gene is TRBD2 (7 bases). Germline CDR1 reads SEHNR; CDR2 reads FQNEAQ (reference sequence). V was pared by 2 bases and J by 8 bases, with 16 bases between. The CDR3 sequence is 15 residues long. CDR3 DNA sequence: TGTGCCAGCAGCTTACGGGGGGCCATCCCACATGAGCAGTTCTTC. This gives the protein CASSLRGAIPHEQFF. The full variable domain, in which reference TRBV7-9 and TRBJ2-1 provide the parts outside the CDR3, is DTGVSQNPRHKITKRGQNVTFRCDPISEHNRLYWYRQTLGQGPEFLTYFQNEAQLEKSRLLSDRFSAERPKGSFSTLEIQRTEQGDSAMYLCASSLRGAIPHEQFFGPGTRLTVL.

The sample holds one count of this clone. The CDR3 here is CASAVGQRDTEAFF. In DNA form, the CDR3 reads TGTGCCAGCGCGGTGGGACAGCGAGACACTGAAGCTTTCTTT. The chain carries TRBV13 and TRBJ1-1, with 7 bases identical to TRBD1. Losses at the gene ends were 8 bases for V and 3 bases for J; bases not matched to a gene: 9. The CDR3 is 14 amino acids. Germline V CDR1 and CDR2: PRHDT, FYEKMQ (reference sequence).

This clone was counted between two and nine times. V and J are TRBV6-1 and TRBJ2-1; 7 bases are a match to TRBD2. The CDR3 runs 14 residues. Germline values: CDR1 MNHNS, CDR2 SASEGT. The trim removed 2 bases at V and 10 bases at J, leaving 8 bases unmatched. CDR3: CASSEPSGGAEQFF. CDR3 bases: TGTGCCAGCAGTGAACCCTCGGGAGGAGCCGAGCAGTTCTTC.

The chain couples TRBV6-1 to TRBJ1-2, with a weak D call TRBD1 (5 bases). The V gene's germline CDR1 is MNHNS and CDR2 SASEGT. The CDR3 loop spans 15 amino acids. The V end was cut by 4 bases, the J end by 4 bases, with 16 bases between. The CDR3 DNA reads TGTGCCAGCAGTGTCGCGGGTCAGGGCCTCTATGGCTACACCTTC. Translated, it gives CASSVAGQGLYGYTF.

This clone was seen only once. This chain uses TRBV7-2 with TRBJ2-7; either TRBD1 or TRBD2 may supply D (5 bases each). V lost 5 bases, J lost 2 bases, and 10 bases lay in between. Germline V gives CDR1 SGHTA, CDR2 FQGNSA. The length of the CDR3 is 13 residues. The CDR3 sequence is CASSPRDAYEQYF. The CDR3 DNA follows: TGTGCCAGCAGCCCCCGGGACGCCTACGAGCAGTACTTC. The full variable domain, rest sourced from reference TRBV7-2 and TRBJ2-7, is GAGVSQSPSNKVTEKGKDVELRCDPISGHTALYWYRQSLGQGLEFLIYFQGNSAPDKSGLPSDRFSAERTGGSVSTLTIQRTQQEDSAVYLCASSPRDAYEQYFGPGTRLTVT.

The chain carries TRBV5-1 and TRBJ1-1; D might be TRBD1 (6 bases). Germline CDR1 SGHRS, CDR2 YFSETQ. This CDR3 has 15 amino acids. The V end lost 1 base, the J end lost 3 bases, and 13 bases lay between the germline ends. CDR3 nucleotides: TGCGCCAGCAGCTTGAAACGGGGGGCGCACACTGAAGCTTTCTTT. Protein sequence: CASSLKRGAHTEAFF.

This chain connects TRBV5-5 to TRBJ1-1, with TRBD1 identical over 7 bases. Germline V lookup: CDR1 SGHKS, CDR2 YYEKEE (reference sequence). The CDR3 has 14 amino acids. After removal of 0 bases from V and 4 bases from J, the junction contained 3 bases not matched to a gene. CDR3 DNA sequence: TGTGCCAGCAGCTTGGGACAGGGTGGCACTGAAGCTTTCTTT. This gives the protein CASSLGQGGTEAFF.

The chain uses TRBV13 and TRBJ1-5, with D perhaps TRBD1 (5 bases). Trimming pared 2 bases from V and 2 bases from J, leaving 7 bases between. Per the germline V gene, CDR1 is PRHDT and CDR2 is FYEKMQ (reference sequence). The CDR3 runs 14 residues. In nucleotides, the CDR3 is TGTGCCAGCAGCTTACGAGGGGGCAATCAGCCCCAGCATTTT. Translating it yields CASSLRGGNQPQHF.

The genes are TRBV9 and TRBJ2-6, with 9 bases aligning to TRBD1. The CDR3 has 17 residues. Germline assignment: CDR1 SGDLS and CDR2 YYNGEE. V dropped 1 base and J dropped 0; count of bases not matched to a gene: 2. CDR3 sequence (DNA): TGTGCCAGCAGCGTAACAGGGGGCCCCTCTGGGGCCAACGTCCTGACTTTC. Translated, it gives CASSVTGGPSGANVLTF.